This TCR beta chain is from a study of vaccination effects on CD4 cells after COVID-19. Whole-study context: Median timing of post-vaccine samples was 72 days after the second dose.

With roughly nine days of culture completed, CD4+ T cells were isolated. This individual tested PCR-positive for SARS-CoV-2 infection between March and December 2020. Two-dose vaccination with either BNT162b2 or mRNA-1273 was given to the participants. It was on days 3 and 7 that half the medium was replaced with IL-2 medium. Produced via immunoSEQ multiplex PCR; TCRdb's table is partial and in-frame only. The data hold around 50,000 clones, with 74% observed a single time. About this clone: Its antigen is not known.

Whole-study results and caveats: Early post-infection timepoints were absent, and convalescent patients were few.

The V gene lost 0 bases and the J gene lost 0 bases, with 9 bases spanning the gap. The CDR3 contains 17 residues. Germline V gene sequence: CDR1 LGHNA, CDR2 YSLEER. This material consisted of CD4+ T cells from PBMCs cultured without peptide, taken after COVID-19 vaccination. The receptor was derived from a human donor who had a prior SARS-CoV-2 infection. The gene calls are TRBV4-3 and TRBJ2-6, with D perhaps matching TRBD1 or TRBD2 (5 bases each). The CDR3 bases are TGCGCCAGCAGCCAAGATTGGGGGACCTCTGGGGCCAACGTCCTGACTTTC. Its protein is CASSQDWGTSGANVLTF.